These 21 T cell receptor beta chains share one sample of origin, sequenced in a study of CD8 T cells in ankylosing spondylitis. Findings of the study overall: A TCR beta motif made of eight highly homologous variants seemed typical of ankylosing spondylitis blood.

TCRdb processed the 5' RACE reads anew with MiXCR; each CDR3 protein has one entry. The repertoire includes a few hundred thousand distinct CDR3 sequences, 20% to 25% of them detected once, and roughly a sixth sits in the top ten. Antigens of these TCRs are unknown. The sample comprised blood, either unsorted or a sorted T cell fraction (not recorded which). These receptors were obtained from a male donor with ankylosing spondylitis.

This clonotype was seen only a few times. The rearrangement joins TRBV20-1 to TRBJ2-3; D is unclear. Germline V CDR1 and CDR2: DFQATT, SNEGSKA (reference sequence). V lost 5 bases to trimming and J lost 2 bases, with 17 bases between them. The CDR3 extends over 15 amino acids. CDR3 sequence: CSAPRLVGSTDTQYF. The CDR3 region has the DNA TGCAGTGCTCCTCGCCTAGTAGGGTCCACAGATACGCAGTATTTT.

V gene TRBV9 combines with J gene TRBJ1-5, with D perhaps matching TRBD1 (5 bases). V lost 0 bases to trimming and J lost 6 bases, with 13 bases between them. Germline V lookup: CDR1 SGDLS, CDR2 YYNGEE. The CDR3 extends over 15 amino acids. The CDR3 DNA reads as TGTGCCAGCAGCGTAGAGGGGCAGCACGGTCAGCCCCAGCATTTT. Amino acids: CASSVEGQHGQPQHF.

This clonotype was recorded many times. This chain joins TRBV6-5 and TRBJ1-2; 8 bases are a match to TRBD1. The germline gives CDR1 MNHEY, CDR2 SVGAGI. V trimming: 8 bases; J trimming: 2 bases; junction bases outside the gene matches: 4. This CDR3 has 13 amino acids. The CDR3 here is CASLRTGNYGYTF. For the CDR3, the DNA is TGTGCCAGCTTACGGACAGGGAACTATGGCTACACCTTC.

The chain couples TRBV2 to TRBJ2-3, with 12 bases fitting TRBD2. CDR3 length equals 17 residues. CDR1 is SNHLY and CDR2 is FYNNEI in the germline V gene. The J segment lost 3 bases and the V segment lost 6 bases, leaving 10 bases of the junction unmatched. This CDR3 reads CASRTRTSGVKTDTQYF. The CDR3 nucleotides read TGTGCCAGCAGAACTAGGACTAGCGGGGTTAAGACAGATACGCAGTATTTT.

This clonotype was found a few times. CDR3 nucleotide sequence: TGCAGTGCTAGAAGGGCTAGCGGAACCTACGAGCAGTACTTC. Translation gives CSARRASGTYEQYF. V is TRBV20-1 and J is TRBJ2-7, with 7 positions matching TRBD2. Trimming cost V 2 bases and J 2 bases; bases outside gene matches: 6. The CDR3 is 14 amino acids. Germline values: CDR1 DFQATT, CDR2 SNEGSKA (reference sequence).

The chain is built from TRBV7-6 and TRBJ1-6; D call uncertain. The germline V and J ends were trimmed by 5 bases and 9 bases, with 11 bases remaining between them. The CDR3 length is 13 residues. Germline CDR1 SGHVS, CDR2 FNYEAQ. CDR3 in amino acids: CASSTQQASPLHF. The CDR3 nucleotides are TGTGCCAGCAGCACGCAGCAGGCTTCACCCCTCCACTTT.

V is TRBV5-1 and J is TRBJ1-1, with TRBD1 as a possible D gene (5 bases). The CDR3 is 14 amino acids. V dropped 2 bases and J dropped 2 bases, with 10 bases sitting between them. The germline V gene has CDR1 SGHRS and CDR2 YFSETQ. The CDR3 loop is CASSLVRANTEAFF. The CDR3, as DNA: TGCGCCAGCAGCTTAGTCAGGGCAAACACTGAAGCTTTCTTT.

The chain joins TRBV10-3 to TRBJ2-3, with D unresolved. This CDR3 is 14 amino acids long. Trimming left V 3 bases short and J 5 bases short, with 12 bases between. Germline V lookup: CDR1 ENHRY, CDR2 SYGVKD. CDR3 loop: CAISDSGDGDTQYF. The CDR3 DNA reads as TGTGCCATCAGTGATTCTGGGGATGGAGATACGCAGTATTTT.

The CDR3 nucleotides read TGCGCCAGCAGCCAAGATGGGCTAGCGGAATCCGTGTGGAGCACAGATACGCAGTATTTT. This translates into CASSQDGLAESVWSTDTQYF. The V gene is TRBV4-1, the J gene TRBJ2-3; 7 nucleotides align to TRBD2. This CDR3 is 20 amino acids long. Germline CDR1 and CDR2: MGHRA and YSYEKL. V gave up 0 bases and J gave up 0 bases; unmatched junction bases: 15.

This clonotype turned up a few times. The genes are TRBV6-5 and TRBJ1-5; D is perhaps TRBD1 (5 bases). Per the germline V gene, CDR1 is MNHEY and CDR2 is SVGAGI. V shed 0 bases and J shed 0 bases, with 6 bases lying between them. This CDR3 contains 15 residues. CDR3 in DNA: TGTGCCAGCAGTTACTCAGGGGCTAGCAATCAGCCCCAGCATTTT. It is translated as CASSYSGASNQPQHF.

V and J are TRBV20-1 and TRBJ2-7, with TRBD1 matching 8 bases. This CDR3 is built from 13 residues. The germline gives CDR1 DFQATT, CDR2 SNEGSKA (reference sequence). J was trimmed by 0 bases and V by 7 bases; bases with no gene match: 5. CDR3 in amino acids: CSVRTGHSYEQYF. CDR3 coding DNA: TGCAGTGTACGGACAGGGCACTCCTACGAGCAGTACTTC.

The CDR3 nucleotides are TGTGCCAGCTCACAGACTACCATCTACAATGAGCAGTTCTTC. Translated: CASSQTTIYNEQFF. The chain employs TRBV18 and TRBJ2-1, with D perhaps TRBD2 (5 bases). This CDR3 is built from 14 residues. Germline CDR1 is KGHSH and CDR2 is LQKENI. Trimming removed 4 bases at V and 3 bases at J, with 10 bases between.

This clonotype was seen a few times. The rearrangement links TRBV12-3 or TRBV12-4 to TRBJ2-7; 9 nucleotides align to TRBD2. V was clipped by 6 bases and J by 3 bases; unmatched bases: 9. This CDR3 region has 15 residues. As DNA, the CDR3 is TGTGCCAGCAGCCAGGGACTAGCTGCATTCTACGAGCAGTACTTC. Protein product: CASSQGLAAFYEQYF.

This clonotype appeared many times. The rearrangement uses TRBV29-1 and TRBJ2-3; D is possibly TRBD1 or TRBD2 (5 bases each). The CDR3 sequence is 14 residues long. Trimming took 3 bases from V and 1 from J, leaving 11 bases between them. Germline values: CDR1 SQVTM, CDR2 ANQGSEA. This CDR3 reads CSVDFGGRTDTQYF. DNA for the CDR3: TGCAGCGTTGACTTTGGGGGACGCACAGATACGCAGTATTTT.

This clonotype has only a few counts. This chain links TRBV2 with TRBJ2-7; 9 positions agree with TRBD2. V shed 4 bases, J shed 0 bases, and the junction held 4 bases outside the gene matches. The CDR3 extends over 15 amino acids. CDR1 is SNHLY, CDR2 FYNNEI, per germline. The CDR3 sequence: CASSGGLAYSYEQYF. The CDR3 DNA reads TGTGCCAGCAGTGGAGGACTAGCGTACTCCTACGAGCAGTACTTC.

The CDR3 DNA is TGCGCCAGCAGCTGGACGGGACTCGGCAACACCGGGGAGCTGTTTTTT. As protein: CASSWTGLGNTGELFF. The rearrangement uses TRBV5-1 and TRBJ2-2; D may be TRBD2 (6 bases). Germline V gene data show CDR1 as SGHRS and CDR2 as YFSETQ. There are 16 residues in the CDR3. Trimming stripped 3 bases from V and 2 bases from J, with 14 bases between. Using reference TRBV5-1 and TRBJ2-2 for the parts outside the CDR3, the full variable domain is KAGVTQTPRYLIKTRGQQVTLSCSPISGHRSVSWYQQTPGQGLQFLFEYFSETQRNKGNFPGRFSGRQFSNSRSEMNVSTLELGDSALYLCASSWTGLGNTGELFFGEGSRLTVL.

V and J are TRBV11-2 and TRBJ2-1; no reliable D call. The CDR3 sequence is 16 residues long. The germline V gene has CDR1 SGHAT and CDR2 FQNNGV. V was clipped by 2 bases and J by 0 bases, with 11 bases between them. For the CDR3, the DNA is TGTGCCAGCAGCTTACACGCCTCCGCCTCCTACAATGAGCAGTTCTTC. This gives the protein CASSLHASASYNEQFF.

The CDR3 DNA reads TGTGCCAGTAGACCCAGTCCAGCAGGGACCCAGTACTTC. Its protein is CASRPSPAGTQYF. V is TRBV19 and J is TRBJ2-5; D unclear. The germline V gene has CDR1 LNHDA and CDR2 SQIVND (reference sequence). This CDR3 has 13 residues. Deletions cut 6 bases from V and 7 bases from J, with 15 bases between.

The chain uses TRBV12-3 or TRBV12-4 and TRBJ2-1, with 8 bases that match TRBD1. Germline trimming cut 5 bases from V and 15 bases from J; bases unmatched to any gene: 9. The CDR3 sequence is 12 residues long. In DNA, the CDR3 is TGTGCCAGCAGTGAGGACAGGGAACTCTTGTTCTTC. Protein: CASSEDRELLFF.

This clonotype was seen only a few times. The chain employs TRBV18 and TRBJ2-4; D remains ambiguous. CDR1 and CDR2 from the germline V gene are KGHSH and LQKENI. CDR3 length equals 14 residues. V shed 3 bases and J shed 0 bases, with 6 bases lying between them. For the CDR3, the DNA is TGTGCCAGCTCACCTGCACTAGCCAAAAACATTCAGTACTTC. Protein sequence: CASSPALAKNIQYF.

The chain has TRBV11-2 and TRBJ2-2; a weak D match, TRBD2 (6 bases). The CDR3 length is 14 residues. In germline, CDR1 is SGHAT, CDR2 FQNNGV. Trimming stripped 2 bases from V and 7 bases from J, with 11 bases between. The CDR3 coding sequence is TGTGCCAGCAGCTTAAGGAGGGCCGGCGGGGAGCTGTTTTTT. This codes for CASSLRRAGGELFF. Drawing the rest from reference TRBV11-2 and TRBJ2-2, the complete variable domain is EAGVAQSPRYKIIEKRQSVAFWCNPISGHATLYWYQQILGQGPKLLIQFQNNGVVDDSQLPKDRFSAERLKGVDSTLKIQPAKLEDSAVYLCASSLRRAGGELFFGEGSRLTVL.